The 25 T cell receptor beta chains in this list originate from one sample, sequenced in a study of human T cells and chemical hapten exposure. Time point indicated: pre-sensitization, week 0. Indicated treatment: therapeutic diphenylcyclopropenone sensitization with weekly scalp DPC. TCRdb processed the RACE reads anew with MiXCR; each CDR3 protein has one entry. Of around 350,000 distinct CDR3 sequences in the sample, around 5.5% were seen once. Sequencing used whole blood, obtained in connection with sensitization to the hapten diphenylcyclopropenone (DPC). The receptors shown here come from a woman in her late teens or twenties with alopecia areata. Some clones in this sample may be carry-over from other donors' samples.

This clonotype showed up many times. The CDR3 region has the DNA TGTGCCAGCAGTCTCCCTGCTCTAGCGGGGGGGGCCGTTCTCCTTACTAGCACAGATACGCAGTATTTT. It translates to CASSLPALAGGAVLLTSTDTQYF. The V call is TRBV12-3 or TRBV12-4, the J call TRBJ2-3; 12 bases match TRBD2. The CDR3 is 23 amino acids. V shed 5 bases and J 0 bases; nucleotides not matched to a gene: 24.

J is TRBJ2-6 and V is TRBV11-1, with 9 bases matching TRBD1. The CDR3 loop spans 17 amino acids. Germline-derived CDR1 and CDR2 are SGHAT and FQDESV (reference sequence). With V trimmed by 4 bases and J by 4 bases, 8 bases remained unmatched. CDR3: CASSSGQGLLGANVLTF. CDR3 sequence (DNA): TGTGCCAGCAGCTCGGGACAGGGACTTTTAGGGGCCAACGTCCTGACTTTC.

This chain connects TRBV9 to TRBJ1-3; D is uncertain. Between the trimmed V and J ends, which lost 0 bases and 0 bases, there was a span of 13 bases. CDR1 SGDLS and CDR2 YYNGEE come from the germline V gene. This CDR3 has 17 amino acids. DNA of the CDR3: TGTGCCAGCAGCGTAGCCGAAGGGCCCCACTCTGGAAACACCATATATTTT. Amino acid sequence: CASSVAEGPHSGNTIYF.

This clonotype was observed a handful of times. The chain joins TRBV9 to TRBJ2-1; D tentatively reads TRBD1 or TRBD2 (5 bases each). The germline CDR1 and CDR2 sequences are SGDLS and YYNGEE. V was pared by 2 bases and J by 2 bases, with 11 bases between. This CDR3 comprises 15 residues. The CDR3 DNA is TGTGCCAGCAGCGTTAGGGGAGATACCTACAATGAGCAGTTCTTC. Translated: CASSVRGDTYNEQFF.

This chain joins TRBV24-1 and TRBJ2-1; D ambiguous. CDR1 and CDR2 from the germline V gene are KGHDR and SFDVKD. CDR3 size: 15 residues. Deletions cut 2 bases from V and 3 bases from J, with 10 bases between. The CDR3, as DNA: TGTGCCACCAGTGATTCGGCTCCCCTCTACAATGAGCAGTTCTTC. It specifies CATSDSAPLYNEQFF.

This clonotype was seen ten or more times. The J gene is TRBJ1-4, the V gene TRBV20-1; no clear D. The V gene's germline CDR1 is DFQATT and CDR2 SNEGSKA (reference sequence). This CDR3 comprises 14 residues. Trimming pared 3 bases from V and 0 bases from J, leaving 8 bases between. This CDR3 is CSAREGPTNEKLFF. CDR3 coding DNA: TGCAGTGCTAGGGAGGGTCCAACTAATGAAAAACTGTTTTTT.

This clonotype was counted a few times. The rearrangement joins TRBV20-1 to TRBJ1-1, with D tentatively TRBD1 (5 bases). CDR3 length: 14 amino acids. V was cut by 3 bases and J by 3 bases, with 14 bases left in between. The V gene's germline CDR1 is DFQATT and CDR2 SNEGSKA (reference sequence). The CDR3 nucleotides are TGCAGTGCTAGGAAATTGGGGGGGGACACTGAAGCTTTCTTT. This encodes CSARKLGGDTEAFF.

This clonotype was detected many times. CDR3 nucleotides: TGTGCCAGCAGCTTAGGGCCCAGGCCCTACGAGCAGTACTTC. Amino acid sequence: CASSLGPRPYEQYF. The V call is TRBV7-2, the J call TRBJ2-7; no reliable D call. Germline V CDR1 and CDR2: SGHTA, FQGNSA. The V gene lost 1 base and the J gene lost 2 bases, with 9 bases spanning the gap. The CDR3 runs to 14 residues.

This chain connects TRBV5-1 to TRBJ1-1; 8 bases are a match to TRBD1. The germline V gene has CDR1 SGHRS and CDR2 YFSETQ. The CDR3 is 14 residues long. J was trimmed by 4 bases and V by 6 bases; bases with no gene match: 8. The CDR3 coding sequence is TGCGCCAGCACCCCTTTAGACAGGGGCACTGAAGCTTTCTTT. It encodes CASTPLDRGTEAFF.

The rearrangement joins TRBV5-1 to TRBJ2-1, with D uncertain. This CDR3 is built from 14 residues. Trimming left V 0 bases short and J 8 bases short, with 12 bases between. Germline V gene sequence: CDR1 SGHRS, CDR2 YFSETQ. CDR3 nucleotide sequence: TGCGCCAGCAGCTTGGTCTCCTTACGGGATGAGCAGTTCTTC. As protein: CASSLVSLRDEQFF.

This clonotype was detected a few times. This rearrangement joins TRBV5-5 to TRBJ2-4, with 7 bases identical to TRBD2. Germline V gene sequence: CDR1 SGHKS, CDR2 YYEKEE (reference sequence). Germline trimming cut 0 bases from V and 0 bases from J; bases unmatched to any gene: 15. This CDR3 has 20 amino acids. CDR3 coding DNA: TGTGCCAGCAGCTTGGAGGGGCTAGCGGCGTCGTCCCTAGCCAAAAACATTCAGTACTTC. Translation gives CASSLEGLAASSLAKNIQYF.

The sample holds a few counts of this clonotype. The chain uses TRBV7-6 and TRBJ2-1, with 8 bases identical to TRBD1. Trimming took 5 bases from V and 8 from J; bases not matched to a gene: 5. Germline V lookup: CDR1 SGHVS, CDR2 FNYEAQ. The CDR3 extends over 13 amino acids. The CDR3 DNA reads as TGTGCCAGCAGCCAGGACAGGGTCTATGAGCAGTTCTTC. Translation gives CASSQDRVYEQFF.

There are many counts of this clonotype. The CDR3 loop reads CSVRDTAQETQYF. Written as DNA, the CDR3 is TGCAGCGTCCGGGACACAGCCCAAGAGACCCAGTACTTC. The chain recombines TRBV29-1 with TRBJ2-5; the D gene is possibly TRBD1 (6 bases). The V gene lost 6 bases and the J gene lost 1 base, with 12 bases spanning the gap. CDR3 length: 13 amino acids. CDR1 is SQVTM and CDR2 is ANQGSEA in the germline V gene.

This clonotype was picked up a small number of times. The chain uses TRBV29-1 and TRBJ1-1; possibly TRBD1 for D (5 bases). The CDR3 is made up of 13 amino acids. Germline V gene sequence: CDR1 SQVTM, CDR2 ANQGSEA. V was trimmed by 7 bases and J by 8 bases, leaving 20 bases between them. The CDR3 protein is CSADTQEGTEAFF. The CDR3 bases are TGCAGCGCCGACACCCAAGAGGGGACCGAAGCTTTCTTT.

The chain is built from TRBV5-1 and TRBJ2-1; D may be TRBD2 (6 bases). The germline gives CDR1 SGHRS, CDR2 YFSETQ. The CDR3 contains 16 residues. The V and J ends lost 0 bases and 2 bases respectively, with 12 bases between them. The CDR3 DNA reads as TGCGCCAGCAGCTTGGGGTGGCGGGGAGCCTACAATGAGCAGTTCTTC. Protein sequence: CASSLGWRGAYNEQFF. The complete variable domain, with remaining parts taken from reference TRBV5-1 and TRBJ2-1, reads KAGVTQTPRYLIKTRGQQVTLSCSPISGHRSVSWYQQTPGQGLQFLFEYFSETQRNKGNFPGRFSGRQFSNSRSEMNVSTLELGDSALYLCASSLGWRGAYNEQFFGPGTRLTVL.

There are many counts of this clonotype. The chain carries TRBV29-1 and TRBJ2-1; D is uncertain. Germline V gives CDR1 SQVTM, CDR2 ANQGSEA. The CDR3 runs 12 residues. V gave up 7 bases and J gave up 8 bases, with 15 bases separating them. Written as DNA, the CDR3 is TGCAGCGCAGGAACAGCCATGGATGAGCAGTTCTTC. It is translated as CSAGTAMDEQFF.

The chain combines TRBV6-5 with TRBJ2-1; tentatively, D is TRBD1 (7 bases). From germline, CDR1 is MNHEY and CDR2 SVGAGI. Trimming took off 5 bases at V and 1 base at J, with 15 bases between the two ends. This CDR3 region has 16 residues. The DNA for the CDR3 is TGTGCCAGCAGTCCAGGGGGGCCAACTTCCTACAATGAGCAGTTCTTC. As protein: CASSPGGPTSYNEQFF.

This clonotype showed up many times. CDR3 amino acids: CASRDPTDYNSPLHF. In DNA form, the CDR3 reads TGTGCCAGCAGGGACCCGACGGATTATAATTCACCCCTCCACTTT. This chain connects TRBV5-4 to TRBJ1-6, with D hard to call. This CDR3 comprises 15 residues. Germline-derived CDR1 and CDR2 are SGHNT and YYREEE (reference sequence). V lost 5 bases and J lost 4, with 13 bases in between.

The chain links TRBV29-1 to TRBJ1-2; D gene unclear. The germline V gene encodes CDR1 SQVTM and CDR2 ANQGSEA. V was pared by 4 bases and J by 4 bases, with 13 bases between. CDR3 length: 13 amino acids. The DNA for the CDR3 is TGCAGCGTTGTGGAAGACTCTGGCTATGGCTACACCTTC. It is translated as CSVVEDSGYGYTF.

This clonotype was counted at least ten times. The DNA of the CDR3 is TGTGCCAGCAGCGCCGGGACAGGGAAATACAATGAGCAGTTCTTC. Translation: CASSAGTGKYNEQFF. The chain recombines TRBV7-8 with TRBJ2-1; 9 bases align to TRBD1. The CDR3 runs 15 residues. The germline V gene encodes CDR1 SGHVS and CDR2 FQNEAQ. J was trimmed by 4 bases and V by 5 bases; bases with no gene match: 6.

This sequence joins TRBV24-1 and TRBJ1-2; a weak D match, TRBD1 (5 bases). The ends were cut back, 9 bases at V and 5 bases at J, with 15 bases in the middle. This CDR3 has 13 amino acids. Germline CDR1 reads KGHDR; CDR2 reads SFDVKD. In DNA form, the CDR3 reads TGTGCCACCTCCCAGGGAGGTCGGTATGGCTACACCTTC. This codes for CATSQGGRYGYTF.

This clonotype was detected many times. The genes are TRBV20-1 and TRBJ1-1, with unresolved D. This CDR3 is built from 16 residues. Germline V lookup: CDR1 DFQATT, CDR2 SNEGSKA (reference sequence). V lost 5 bases to trimming and J lost 1 base, with 20 bases between them. The CDR3 coding sequence is TGCAGTGCTGACAAAGACCCTGTTGAGGGGAACACTGAAGCTTTCTTT. Its protein product is CSADKDPVEGNTEAFF.

The chain links TRBV27 to TRBJ2-7; 7 nucleotides line up with TRBD2. The germline CDR1 and CDR2 sequences are MNHEY and SMNVEV (reference sequence). The CDR3 runs 16 residues. V shed 6 bases and J 0 bases; nucleotides not matched to a gene: 11. The CDR3 DNA sequence: TGTGCCAGCAGCTCTAATAGCGGGTCGAGCTCCTACGAGCAGTACTTC. Its protein is CASSSNSGSSSYEQYF.

This clonotype occurred many times. J is TRBJ1-1 and V is TRBV6-6; D gene ambiguous. Germline V gene data show CDR1 as MNHNY and CDR2 as SVGAGI (reference sequence). V lost 7 bases, J lost 8 bases, and 20 bases lay in between. The CDR3 runs 14 residues. The CDR3 region has the DNA TGTGCCAGCACCCCCGGAGCCCAGCGAACAGAAGCTTTCTTT. It encodes CASTPGAQRTEAFF.

This clonotype was found many times. The chain employs TRBV28 and TRBJ1-1; unclear D gene. The CDR3 is 14 residues long. Germline V lookup: CDR1 MDHEN, CDR2 SYDVKM. The V and J ends lost 2 bases and 1 base respectively, with 8 bases between them. In DNA, the CDR3 is TGTGCCAGCAGTTTAACATGGAGGAACACTGAAGCTTTCTTT. This translates into CASSLTWRNTEAFF.